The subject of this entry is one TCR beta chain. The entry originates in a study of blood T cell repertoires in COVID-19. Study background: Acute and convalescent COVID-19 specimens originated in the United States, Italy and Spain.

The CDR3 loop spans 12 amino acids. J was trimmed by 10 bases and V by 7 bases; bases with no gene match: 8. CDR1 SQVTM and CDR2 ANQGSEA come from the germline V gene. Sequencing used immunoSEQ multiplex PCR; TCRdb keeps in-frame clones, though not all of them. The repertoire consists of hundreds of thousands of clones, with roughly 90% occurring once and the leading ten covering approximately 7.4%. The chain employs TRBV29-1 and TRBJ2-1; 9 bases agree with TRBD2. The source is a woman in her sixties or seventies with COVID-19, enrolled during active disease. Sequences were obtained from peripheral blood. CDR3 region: CSGGTSFREQFF. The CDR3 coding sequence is TGCAGCGGAGGGACTAGCTTTAGGGAGCAGTTCTTC.